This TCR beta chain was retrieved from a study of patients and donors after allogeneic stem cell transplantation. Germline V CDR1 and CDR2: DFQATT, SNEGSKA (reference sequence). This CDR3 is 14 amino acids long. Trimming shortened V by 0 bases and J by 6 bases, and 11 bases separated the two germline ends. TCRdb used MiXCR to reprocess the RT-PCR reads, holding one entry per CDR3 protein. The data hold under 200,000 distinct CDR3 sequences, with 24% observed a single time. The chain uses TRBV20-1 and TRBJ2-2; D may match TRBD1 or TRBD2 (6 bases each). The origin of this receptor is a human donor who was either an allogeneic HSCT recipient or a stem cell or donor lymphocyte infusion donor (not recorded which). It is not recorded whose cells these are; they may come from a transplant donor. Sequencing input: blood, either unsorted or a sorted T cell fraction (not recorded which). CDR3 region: CSARDEGEAGELFF. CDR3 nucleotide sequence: TGCAGTGCTAGAGATGAGGGGGAGGCCGGGGAGCTGTTTTTT.